This T cell receptor (beta chain) was documented in a study of T cell changes during pregnancy in multiple sclerosis. There are 15 residues in the CDR3. Trimming pared 0 bases from V and 4 bases from J, leaving 10 bases between. Germline lookup yields CDR1 MNHEY and CDR2 SVGAGI. TCRdb keeps only in-frame clones here, not all; method: immunoSEQ multiplex PCR. The table lists roughly 75,000 clones, roughly 92% of them singletons. This chain connects TRBV6-5 to TRBJ2-1; D possibly corresponds to TRBD2 (6 bases). The sequenced sample was peripheral blood, obtained in the third trimester of pregnancy. The sequence was obtained from a female donor in good health, enrolled as a control in a pregnancy study. DNA for the CDR3: TGTGCCAGCAGTTACTCCGCGGGGACTTACAATGAGCAGTTCTTC. Translating gives CASSYSAGTYNEQFF.